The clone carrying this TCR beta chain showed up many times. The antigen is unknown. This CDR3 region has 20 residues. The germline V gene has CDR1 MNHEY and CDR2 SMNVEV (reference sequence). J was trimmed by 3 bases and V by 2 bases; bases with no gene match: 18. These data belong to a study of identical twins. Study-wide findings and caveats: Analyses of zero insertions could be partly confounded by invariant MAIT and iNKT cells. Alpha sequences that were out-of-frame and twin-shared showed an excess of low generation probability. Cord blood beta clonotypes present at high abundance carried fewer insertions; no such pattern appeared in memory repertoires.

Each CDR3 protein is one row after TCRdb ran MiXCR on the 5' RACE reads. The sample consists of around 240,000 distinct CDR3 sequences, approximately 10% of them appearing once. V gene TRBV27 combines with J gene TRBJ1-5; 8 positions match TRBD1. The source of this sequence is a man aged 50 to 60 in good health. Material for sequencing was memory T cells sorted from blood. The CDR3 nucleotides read TGTGCCAGCAGTTTAAGATTCTTAGCCACAGGGGGATTCACCAATCAGCCCCAGCATTTT. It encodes CASSLRFLATGGFTNQPQHF.